This TCR beta chain was profiled in a study of a mutant IDH1 vaccine in newly diagnosed glioma. Time point here: week 5, during vaccination. Each dose delivered 300 ug of mutant IDH1 20-mer peptide subcutaneously with imiquimod. The astrocytomas were IDH1-mutant, ATRX-negative, and WHO grade 3 or 4. On this clone: The antigen is unknown.

Method: immunoSEQ multiplex PCR; TCRdb's copy keeps in-frame clones and lacks some. Here the sample spans some 35,000 clones, roughly 76% being singletons. The clonotype comes from a man between 50 and 59 years old with glioma. The material sequenced was PBMCs, taken from a glioma patient whose treatment included an IDH1 peptide vaccine.

The CDR3 loop is CASTWTGGVDEQFF. The CDR3 nucleotides are TGCGCCAGCACCTGGACAGGGGGCGTGGATGAGCAGTTCTTC. The chain uses TRBV5-1 and TRBJ2-1, with TRBD1 identical over 11 bases. V lost 6 bases, J lost 8 bases, and 7 bases stayed unmatched. The CDR3 runs 14 residues. CDR1 is SGHRS, CDR2 YFSETQ, per germline.